The 28 T cell receptor beta chains in this list originate from one sample, sequenced in a study of siplizumab effects on memory and regulatory T cells (dated by TCRdb to the late 2010s). The receptor library was made with the immunoSEQ multiplex PCR assay. As stored in TCRdb, this immuneACCESS dataset retains in-frame rearrangements with V and J assigned. A fraction of the clones does not appear; measured against another copy, unresolved V genes explain less than half of the discrepancy, and the remainder lacks a known reason. This sample gives about 100,000 clones in total; around 94% of them show up just once. The ten biggest clones cover about 1.4% of the sample. Sequencing used non-Treg CD4+ T cells sorted from blood. The sample's cell subset or site label is to be understood as: FACS-sorted unstimulated CD4+ non-regulatory T cells. The receptors derive from a human donor in good health.

The chain combines TRBV9 with TRBJ2-1; D perhaps matches TRBD2 (5 bases). The CDR3 covers 16 residues. V lost 0 bases and J lost 4, with 14 bases in between. Germline CDR1 reads SGDLS; CDR2 reads YYNGEE. The CDR3 protein is CASSVVQARGYNEQFF. CDR3 bases: TGTGCCAGCAGCGTAGTTCAAGCCCGGGGTTACAATGAGCAGTTCTTC.

The chain carries TRBV18 and TRBJ2-7, with D possibly being TRBD1 (5 bases). The V gene's germline CDR1 is KGHSH and CDR2 LQKENI. This CDR3 spans 14 amino acids. V lost 4 bases, J lost 5 bases, and 15 bases lay in between. CDR3 nucleotides: TGTGCCAGCTCACGAAGTCAAAGGGGAAACGAGCAGTACTTC. It encodes CASSRSQRGNEQYF.

Here the CDR3 DNA reads TGTGCCAGCAGAACCAACGCAGGGGGCGAGGGCAATCAGCCCCAGCATTTT. Translation: CASRTNAGGEGNQPQHF. V and J are TRBV28 and TRBJ1-5, with 8 bases fitting TRBD1. This CDR3 has 17 amino acids. Per the germline V gene, CDR1 is MDHEN and CDR2 is SYDVKM. The ends lost 6 bases at V and 2 bases at J; junction bases unmatched: 12.

V is TRBV28 and J is TRBJ1-5; tentatively, D is TRBD1 (6 bases). Per the germline V gene, CDR1 is MDHEN and CDR2 is SYDVKM. The CDR3 extends over 16 amino acids. V was trimmed by 8 bases and J by 0 bases, leaving 17 bases between them. CDR3 region: CASPPGQGYSNQPQHF. In DNA form, the CDR3 reads TGTGCCAGCCCCCCAGGGCAGGGGTATAGCAATCAGCCCCAGCATTTT. The full variable domain, rest sourced from reference TRBV28 and TRBJ1-5, is DVKVTQSSRYLVKRTGEKVFLECVQDMDHENMFWYRQDPGLGLRLIYFSYDVKMKEKGDIPEGYSVSREKKERFSLILESASTNQTSMYLCASPPGQGYSNQPQHFGDGTRLSIL.

This chain joins TRBV6-5 and TRBJ2-7; 7 bases map to TRBD1. V lost 5 bases to trimming and J lost 2 bases; unmatched junction nucleotides: 6. Looked up from germline, CDR1 is MNHEY and CDR2 is SVGAGI. This CDR3 comprises 14 residues. The CDR3 sequence is CASSPTGPPYEQYF. The CDR3, as DNA: TGTGCCAGCAGTCCGACAGGGCCCCCCTACGAGCAGTACTTC.

V is TRBV28 and J is TRBJ1-2, with D perhaps matching TRBD1 (6 bases). This CDR3 is built from 15 residues. Germline assignment: CDR1 MDHEN and CDR2 SYDVKM. Trimming pared 2 bases from V and 2 bases from J, leaving 12 bases between. Written as DNA, the CDR3 is TGTGCCAGCAGTTTAAAGGGGGGCCAGAACTATGGCTACACCTTC. Protein sequence: CASSLKGGQNYGYTF.

The rearrangement links TRBV10-2 to TRBJ1-5; weak D call: TRBD1 (6 bases). The CDR3 runs 14 residues. Per the germline V gene, CDR1 is WSHSY and CDR2 is SAAADI. Between the trimmed V and J ends, which lost 3 bases and 2 bases, there was a span of 8 bases. DNA for the CDR3: TGCGCCAGCAGTGACAGGGGAGGCAATCAGCCCCAGCATTTT. The encoded protein is CASSDRGGNQPQHF.

CDR3 sequence reads: CASSPRTSTAYSNQPQHF. DNA of the CDR3: TGCGCCAGCAGCCCGCGTACGTCGACAGCATATAGCAATCAGCCCCAGCATTTT. The chain combines TRBV4-1 with TRBJ1-5; D may be TRBD1 (5 bases). The V and J ends lost 4 bases and 0 bases respectively, with 19 bases between them. Germline CDR1 reads MGHRA; CDR2 reads YSYEKL. The CDR3 has 18 amino acids.

The V and J genes are TRBV30 and TRBJ1-1; D might be TRBD1 (5 bases). Germline CDR1 GTSNPN, CDR2 SVGIG (reference sequence). This CDR3 spans 14 amino acids. The V end lost 6 bases, the J end lost 1 base, and 15 bases lay between the germline ends. The CDR3 reads CACIRGAANTEAFF. The DNA for the CDR3 is TGTGCCTGCATAAGGGGCGCCGCGAACACTGAAGCTTTCTTT.

The chain is built from TRBV7-2 and TRBJ1-1, with D possibly matching TRBD1 (5 bases). CDR3 size: 14 residues. Looked up from germline, CDR1 is SGHTA and CDR2 is FQGNSA. The ends were cut back, 1 base at V and 7 bases at J, with 13 bases in the middle. The CDR3 nucleotides are TGTGCCAGCAGCTTAGAACCCGCCGGGGGTGAAGCTTTCTTT. It yields the protein CASSLEPAGGEAFF.

J is TRBJ1-1 and V is TRBV7-9; no clear D gene. The CDR3 is 12 residues long. Germline V gene lookup returns CDR1 SEHNR and CDR2 FQNEAQ (reference sequence). With 6 bases removed from V and 11 bases from J, the gap between germline ends came to 16 bases. CDR3 DNA: TGTGCCAGCAGAGAAGGAAGGACGGGGGCTTTCTTT. It specifies CASREGRTGAFF.

CDR3 amino acids: CASKGLNQPQHF. CDR3 bases: TGTGCCAGTAAGGGCCTAAATCAGCCCCAGCATTTT. The rearrangement links TRBV28 to TRBJ1-5; no definite D call. Germline-derived CDR1 and CDR2 are MDHEN and SYDVKM. V lost 9 bases, J lost 4 bases, and 10 bases lay in between. This CDR3 contains 12 residues.

This chain uses TRBV18 with TRBJ2-7; 7 bases align to TRBD2. The J segment lost 4 bases and the V segment lost 8 bases, leaving 5 bases of the junction unmatched. This CDR3 spans 12 amino acids. Germline CDR1 reads KGHSH; CDR2 reads LQKENI. The CDR3 nucleotides read TGTGCCAGCACAACGCGGGGGTACGAGCAGTACTTC. Translated, it gives CASTTRGYEQYF.

V gene TRBV18 combines with J gene TRBJ1-5; D ambiguous. Germline CDR1 reads KGHSH; CDR2 reads LQKENI. The CDR3 extends over 14 amino acids. V lost 4 bases and J lost 4, with 11 bases in between. In DNA form, the CDR3 reads TGTGCCAGCTCACAGGGAATAGAGAATCAGCCCCAGCATTTT. Protein product: CASSQGIENQPQHF.

The chain employs TRBV7-9 and TRBJ1-3, with 7 positions matching TRBD1. CDR1 SEHNR and CDR2 FQNEAQ come from the germline V gene (reference sequence). The junction had 7 bases not matched to a gene; V was cut back by 4 bases and J by 7 bases. This CDR3 has 14 residues. For the CDR3, the DNA is TGTGCCAGCAGCTCCTTGGACAGGATCAACACCATATATTTT. It translates to CASSSLDRINTIYF.

This chain links TRBV28 with TRBJ2-1; 13 bases agree with TRBD2. The length of the CDR3 is 17 residues. The V gene end was trimmed by 3 bases and the J gene end by 8 bases; junction bases not matched to a gene: 10. The V gene's germline CDR1 is MDHEN and CDR2 SYDVKM. The CDR3 region is CASSFAGTSGNKDEQFF. In DNA, the CDR3 is TGTGCCAGCAGTTTTGCTGGGACTAGCGGGAATAAGGATGAGCAGTTCTTC.

Only one count was recorded for this clone. The chain uses TRBV5-1 and TRBJ2-5; 7 nucleotides agree with TRBD1. Germline V CDR1 and CDR2: SGHRS, YFSETQ. Losses at the gene ends were 1 base for V and 3 bases for J; bases not matched to a gene: 6. The CDR3 contains 15 residues. The DNA for the CDR3 is TGCGCCAGCAGCTTGAGCCAGGGGGTGGAAGAGACCCAGTACTTC. Its translation is CASSLSQGVEETQYF.

V gene TRBV28 combines with J gene TRBJ2-1, with 7 bases that match TRBD2. The CDR3 is 15 amino acids. Germline CDR1 and CDR2: MDHEN and SYDVKM. V lost 6 bases to trimming and J lost 5 bases; unmatched junction nucleotides: 10. CDR3 coding DNA: TGTGCCAGCAGCCGAGTCGGGGGGTCCCACAATGAGCAGTTCTTC. This translates into CASSRVGGSHNEQFF.

The chain combines TRBV2 with TRBJ2-5, with 8 bases identical to TRBD2. Germline V gene sequence: CDR1 SNHLY, CDR2 FYNNEI. The CDR3 length is 13 residues. J gave up 5 bases and V 9 bases, and 8 bases lay outside the gene matches. CDR3 region: CASHRTSGETQYF. For the CDR3, the DNA is TGTGCCAGTCACCGTACTAGCGGTGAGACCCAGTACTTC.

The chain couples TRBV4-1 to TRBJ2-7, with TRBD1 matching 7 bases. The germline V gene has CDR1 MGHRA and CDR2 YSYEKL. The V gene end was trimmed by 4 bases and the J gene end by 4 bases; junction bases not matched to a gene: 13. The CDR3 loop spans 16 amino acids. DNA for the CDR3: TGCGCCAGCAGCCTTGGCGAACAGGGGAACCGATACGAGCAGTACTTC. This sequence encodes CASSLGEQGNRYEQYF.

The genes are TRBV9 and TRBJ2-1; 8 bases match TRBD2. This CDR3 has 16 residues. V gave up 4 bases and J gave up 4 bases; unmatched junction bases: 10. Looked up from germline, CDR1 is SGDLS and CDR2 is YYNGEE. CDR3 nucleotides: TGTGCCAGCAGCTCCTCCGGGACTAGACAGTACAATGAGCAGTTCTTC. This encodes CASSSSGTRQYNEQFF.

This chain links TRBV15 with TRBJ2-1; TRBD2 agrees at 7 bases. Looked up from germline, CDR1 is LNHNV and CDR2 is YYDKDF (reference sequence). There are 15 residues in the CDR3. V lost 0 bases and J lost 6; bases outside the gene matches: 5. CDR3 sequence: CATSREGGSINEQFF. The CDR3 DNA follows: TGTGCCACCAGCAGAGAGGGCGGGAGTATCAATGAGCAGTTCTTC. Full variable domain (remainder filled in from reference TRBV15 and TRBJ2-1): DAMVIQNPRYQVTQFGKPVTLSCSQTLNHNVMYWYQQKSSQAPKLLFHYYDKDFNNEADTPDNFQSRRPNTSFCFLDIRSPGLGDTAMYLCATSREGGSINEQFFGPGTRLTVL.

The chain couples TRBV5-4 to TRBJ2-2; TRBD1 aligns across 7 bases. CDR3 length: 14 amino acids. Germline lookup yields CDR1 SGHNT and CDR2 YYREEE (reference sequence). Trimming removed 9 bases from V and 5 bases from J; junction bases left unmatched: 10. The CDR3 loop is CATARQGGTGELFF. CDR3 sequence (DNA): TGTGCCACAGCCCGACAGGGTGGGACCGGGGAGCTGTTTTTT.

The chain has TRBV19 and TRBJ1-2; TRBD1 matches 11 bases. The germline V gene has CDR1 LNHDA and CDR2 SQIVND (reference sequence). V trimming: 8 bases; J trimming: 4 bases; junction bases outside the gene matches: 9. CDR3 length: 15 amino acids. CDR3 nucleotide sequence: TGTGCCAGTCTAGCTCCCGGGACAGGGGGCTATGGCTACACCTTC. Protein sequence: CASLAPGTGGYGYTF.

This chain's CDR3 is CAWSVRGGVLYNEQFF. In DNA form, the CDR3 reads TGTGCCTGGAGTGTACGGGGGGGAGTGCTCTACAATGAGCAGTTCTTC. V gene TRBV30 combines with J gene TRBJ2-1, with 8 positions matching TRBD2. Germline V lookup: CDR1 GTSNPN, CDR2 SVGIG (reference sequence). This CDR3 spans 16 amino acids. After removal of 0 bases from V and 3 bases from J, the junction contained 7 bases not matched to a gene.

The genes are TRBV7-3 and TRBJ2-1; D may be TRBD1 or TRBD2 (5 bases each). Germline CDR1 SGHTA, CDR2 FQGTGA. The CDR3 is made up of 13 amino acids. The V end was cut by 5 bases, the J end by 9 bases, with 14 bases between. CDR3 residues: CASSPQERGEQFF. In DNA form, the CDR3 reads TGTGCCAGCAGCCCCCAGGAGAGGGGTGAGCAGTTCTTC.

The rearrangement joins TRBV11-2 to TRBJ2-3, with D possibly matching TRBD2 (6 bases). This CDR3 spans 13 amino acids. Germline V gives CDR1 SGHAT, CDR2 FQNNGV. Between the trimmed V and J ends, which lost 5 bases and 5 bases, there was a span of 11 bases. In DNA, the CDR3 is TGTGCCAGCAGCAGATACGGGGGAGATACGCAGTATTTT. It encodes CASSRYGGDTQYF.

The chain links TRBV4-1 to TRBJ1-5; D unclear. Germline V CDR1 and CDR2: MGHRA, YSYEKL. Between the trimmed V and J ends, which lost 2 bases and 4 bases, there was a span of 6 bases. This CDR3 is 13 amino acids long. CDR3 in amino acids: CASSQPMNQPQHF. The CDR3, as DNA: TGCGCCAGCAGCCAACCGATGAATCAGCCCCAGCATTTT.